Listed below are T cell receptor beta chains from one sample, sequenced in a study of OX40 agonist ivuxolimab in advanced cancers. TCRdb's table, derived via immunoSEQ multiplex PCR, lists solely in-frame clones and lacks some. The table lists around 76,000 clones, around four fifths of them singletons, with about 5.4% in the top ten. Specimen: CD4+ or CD8+ T cells sorted from blood, collected in a trial of the OX40 agonist ivuxolimab. These TCRs come from an adult with an advanced solid tumor such as melanoma, head and neck, liver or kidney cancer. The CDR3 runs from the conserved cysteine through the conserved F or W. Each record gives: clone size, J gene, D gene, V gene, CDR3 protein. The D gene is left open where the match is weak. The size of a clone is reported for some rows only, either as once, few or many, or as a class for expanded clones.

>NA|TRBJ1-1|NA|TRBV28
CASSPTGVNTEAFF
>NA|TRBJ1-6|TRBD1|TRBV5-4
CASSLPGQGNSPLHF
>NA|TRBJ2-2|NA|TRBV23-1
CASSQSQLCTGELFF
>once|TRBJ1-4|TRBD1|TRBV5-1
CASSPGQGLEKLFF
>NA|TRBJ1-5|TRBD1|TRBV6-5
CASSSGGQGGQPQHF
>NA|TRBJ2-3|NA|TRBV10-3
CAIKQGPTDTQYF
>few|TRBJ1-3|NA|TRBV29-1
CSVGEPGNTIYF
>NA|TRBJ1-1|TRBD1|TRBV19
CASSIEQGAAEAFF
>once|TRBJ1-5|NA|TRBV5-1
CASSPGQNWSNQPQHF
>NA|TRBJ2-7|TRBD1|TRBV5-6
CASSLGTGIYEQYF
>NA|TRBJ2-3|TRBD2|TRBV19
CASRGTSFDTQYF
>NA|TRBJ1-2|NA|TRBV9
CASSRLRGLRYGYTF
>NA|TRBJ2-5|TRBD1|TRBV5-6
CASSEGTGGWETQYF
>NA|TRBJ2-3|TRBD1|TRBV6-1
CASRRDRGGDTQYF
>few|TRBJ1-5|NA|TRBV28
CASGGVNQPQHF
>NA|TRBJ1-2|NA|TRBV28
CASSQSRSYGYTF
>NA|TRBJ2-1|TRBD2|TRBV29-1
CSVGGGRAREYNEQFF
>NA|TRBJ1-2|NA|TRBV19
CASSTERDGRRVHGYTF
>NA|TRBJ1-3|NA|TRBV7-2
CASSFKGGNTIYF
>NA|TRBJ2-1|TRBD2|TRBV6-5
CASSYNGLDNEQFF
>NA|TRBJ2-2|NA|TRBV12-5
CASALVTLNTGELFF
>few|TRBJ2-7|NA|TRBV7-6
CASSLAFSDLGTPGYEQYF
>NA|TRBJ2-1|NA|TRBV14
CASSPLEGWETYNEQFF
>NA|TRBJ2-7|TRBD2|TRBV9
CASSVVAGGSEQYF
>once|TRBJ2-7|TRBD1|TRBV9
CASTFPPDRGEQYF
>NA|TRBJ2-4|NA|TRBV7-8
CASSLGRFIAKNIQYF
>NA|TRBJ1-1|NA|TRBV11-2
CASSPQPTANTEAFF
>NA|TRBJ1-1|TRBD1|TRBV19
CASGQGAYDTEAFF
>NA|TRBJ1-6|TRBD1|TRBV14
CASSYDRAYNSPLHF
>NA|TRBJ2-5|TRBD1|TRBV28
CASSPGTGGRETQYF
>once|TRBJ1-5|NA|TRBV7-9
CASSSQGDQPQHF
>NA|TRBJ1-2|TRBD1|TRBV6-5
CASSSRQGHDGYTF
>NA|TRBJ2-7|NA|TRBV28
CASREGYEQYF
>NA|TRBJ2-7|NA|TRBV2
CASTLQGYEQYF
>NA|TRBJ1-2|NA|TRBV4-1
CASSHRGGYTF
>NA|TRBJ2-3|NA|TRBV30
CAFSSGLRTDTQYF
>few|TRBJ2-5|NA|TRBV5-1
CASSFDPVPQETQYF
>few|TRBJ1-2|NA|TRBV7-9
CASSLDGSSYGYTF
>NA|TRBJ2-5|TRBD1|TRBV5-6
CASSFIGTGSKTQYF
>NA|TRBJ2-1|TRBD1|TRBV19
CASSIPGGYNEQFF
>few|TRBJ1-5|NA|TRBV5-1
CASSSSRGPQHF
>once|TRBJ1-5|NA|TRBV7-2
CASSLRSGSGNQPQHF
>few|TRBJ1-5|NA|TRBV7-2
CASSLASRQINQPQHF
>NA|TRBJ2-5|NA|TRBV20-1
CSASSGTQYF
>once|TRBJ1-2|TRBD1|TRBV7-2
CASSPGTAYGYTF
>few|TRBJ2-7|NA|TRBV6-6
CASSYRQSGEQYF
>NA|TRBJ2-6|NA|TRBV7-8
CAASQSSGANVLTF
>NA|TRBJ2-1|TRBD2|TRBV14
CASSRGLAGGPSSYNEQFF
>NA|TRBJ1-1|NA|TRBV15
CATSRGMTTEAFF
>NA|TRBJ2-7|TRBD2|TRBV7-8
CASSFSGRVSYEQYF